This note documents a single T cell receptor (beta chain) sequence. What it binds is unknown. The CDR3 has 13 amino acids. V was trimmed by 0 bases and J by 8 bases, leaving 10 bases between them. Germline CDR1 MNHNY, CDR2 SVGAGI (reference sequence). Viral peptide pool expansion of antigen-specific CD4+ T cells preceded sequencing in the ViraFEST assay. Culturing for roughly 9 days preceded CD4+ T cell isolation. The study found no prior SARS-CoV-2 infection in the vaccine recipients, who tested negative for nucleocapsid antibodies. A half-volume exchange with IL-2 medium occurred on days 3 and 7. This sample stems from a study of vaccination effects on CD4 cells after COVID-19. Repertoires were generated with immunoSEQ multiplex PCR, while TCRdb's copy carries only in-frame clones and drops some. The table lists roughly 41,000 clones, around 77% of them singletons.

The source is a human donor who received a COVID-19 vaccine. V is TRBV6-6 and J is TRBJ1-2; D remains ambiguous. This specimen consisted of CD4+ T cells from PBMCs cultured with HCoV-NL63 spike peptides, obtained before COVID-19 vaccination. Here the CDR3 reads CASSYSGPGGYTF. CDR3 DNA: TGTGCCAGCAGTTACTCTGGCCCGGGGGGCTACACCTTC.